This is a list of T cell receptor beta chains from one sample in a study of blood T cell repertoires in COVID-19. Profiling relied on immunoSEQ multiplex PCR, and the TCRdb table lists in-frame clones only, not all of them. The table has over 200,000 clones, about four fifths seen once. Sequencing input: peripheral blood. These receptor sequences come from a woman aged 45 to 65 with active or convalescent COVID-19. Both conserved end residues are part of each CDR3. The D gene is left open where the match is weak. Some rows mark clone size as missing; the rest say once, few, many or name a class of expanded clone.

d_call: -
clone_size: -
j_call: TRBJ2-7
v_call: TRBV28
cdr3_nt: TGTGCCAGCAGTTTGCTCCTCGGGGGACAGAACTTC
cdr3_aa: CASSLLLGGQNF

d_call: TRBD1
clone_size: -
j_call: TRBJ2-1
v_call: TRBV19
cdr3_nt: TGTGCCAGTAGTATCCGGGACAGGGGGCCGGATGAGCAGTTCTTC
cdr3_aa: CASSIRDRGPDEQFF

d_call: -
clone_size: -
j_call: TRBJ1-5
v_call: TRBV6-5
cdr3_nt: TGTGCCAGCAGTTACTCGGGAGCCACGGGGGATCAGCCCCAGCATTTT
cdr3_aa: CASSYSGATGDQPQHF

d_call: -
clone_size: -
j_call: TRBJ1-6
v_call: TRBV28
cdr3_nt: TGTGCCAGCAGTTTGACACAGGGTAGGAATTCACCCCTCCACTTT
cdr3_aa: CASSLTQGRNSPLHF

d_call: -
clone_size: -
j_call: TRBJ2-2
v_call: TRBV5-1
cdr3_nt: TGCGCCAGCAGCTTGGGAGTCGGGGAGCTGTTTTTT
cdr3_aa: CASSLGVGELFF

d_call: -
clone_size: -
j_call: TRBJ1-1
v_call: TRBV19
cdr3_nt: TGTGCCAGTAGTCCGACATTGAACACTGAAGCTTTCTTT
cdr3_aa: CASSPTLNTEAFF

d_call: -
clone_size: large
j_call: TRBJ2-2
v_call: TRBV5-5
cdr3_nt: TGTGCCAGCAGCTTAGGAAGGACACACACCGGGGAGCTGTTTTTT
cdr3_aa: CASSLGRTHTGELFF

d_call: -
clone_size: -
j_call: TRBJ1-4
v_call: TRBV28
cdr3_nt: TGTGCCAGCAGGCTGGCGGGGGCCTCTAATGAAAAACTGTTTTTT
cdr3_aa: CASRLAGASNEKLFF

d_call: -
clone_size: -
j_call: TRBJ1-5
v_call: TRBV19
cdr3_nt: TGTGCCAGTCGTGACAGGAGCTATAGCAATCAGCCCCAGCATTTT
cdr3_aa: CASRDRSYSNQPQHF

d_call: -
clone_size: once
j_call: TRBJ1-2
v_call: TRBV19
cdr3_nt: TGTGCCAGTAGTATGGGATGGGGGGGACCCAACTATGGCTACACCTTC
cdr3_aa: CASSMGWGGPNYGYTF

d_call: TRBD2
clone_size: -
j_call: TRBJ2-7
v_call: TRBV5-6
cdr3_nt: TGTGCCAGCAGCCTTGGACTAGCGGCCGAGCAGTACTTC
cdr3_aa: CASSLGLAAEQYF

d_call: -
clone_size: few
j_call: TRBJ2-6
v_call: TRBV2
cdr3_nt: TGTGCCAGCACCCTTAGCGGGGCCAACGTCCTGACTTTC
cdr3_aa: CASTLSGANVLTF

d_call: TRBD1
clone_size: -
j_call: TRBJ1-1
v_call: TRBV11-2
cdr3_nt: TGTGCCAGCAGCGCAACCGGGACAGGGGCTGGTGAAGCTTTCTTT
cdr3_aa: CASSATGTGAGEAFF

d_call: TRBD1
clone_size: -
j_call: TRBJ1-5
v_call: TRBV24-1
cdr3_nt: TGTGCCACCAGTGACCCGGACGACAGGGGAGGCCAGCCCCAGCATTTT
cdr3_aa: CATSDPDDRGGQPQHF

d_call: -
clone_size: -
j_call: TRBJ1-2
v_call: TRBV5-4
cdr3_nt: TGTGCCAGCAGCTTAAGAGTTAGCTATGGCTACACCTTC
cdr3_aa: CASSLRVSYGYTF

d_call: -
clone_size: -
j_call: TRBJ2-3
v_call: TRBV7-8
cdr3_nt: TGTGCCAGCAGCTTAGTATCTGGACACGACACAGATACGCAGTATTTT
cdr3_aa: CASSLVSGHDTDTQYF

d_call: TRBD1
clone_size: once
j_call: TRBJ1-1
v_call: TRBV5-6
cdr3_nt: TGTGCCAGCAGCGGGGACAGGGGGAACGCTGAAGCTTTCTTT
cdr3_aa: CASSGDRGNAEAFF

d_call: -
clone_size: -
j_call: TRBJ2-7
v_call: TRBV11-2
cdr3_nt: TGTGCCAGCAGCCCGCAGGGAATGGCCTACGAGCAGTACTTC
cdr3_aa: CASSPQGMAYEQYF

d_call: TRBD2
clone_size: few
j_call: TRBJ2-1
v_call: TRBV27
cdr3_nt: TGTGCCAGCAGTACGGGCTGGTGGCTAGCGGGAGGAGAGGGTGAGCAGTTCTTC
cdr3_aa: CASSTGWWLAGGEGEQFF

d_call: TRBD2
clone_size: -
j_call: TRBJ2-7
v_call: TRBV7-9
cdr3_nt: TGTGCCAGCAGCCCGTTATTGGGGTCTAGCGGGACGCCCTACGAGCAGTACTTC
cdr3_aa: CASSPLLGSSGTPYEQYF

d_call: TRBD1
clone_size: -
j_call: TRBJ1-2
v_call: TRBV5-4
cdr3_nt: TGTGCCAGCAGCTATGGGACAGGGAAACAGGGCTACACCTTC
cdr3_aa: CASSYGTGKQGYTF

d_call: -
clone_size: -
j_call: TRBJ1-6
v_call: TRBV6-5
cdr3_nt: TGTGCCAGCAGTCCAACAGGGTTGAGTTCACCCCTCCACTTT
cdr3_aa: CASSPTGLSSPLHF

d_call: -
clone_size: -
j_call: TRBJ1-6
v_call: TRBV19
cdr3_nt: TGTGCCAGTAGCCAAAATTCACCCCTCCACTTT
cdr3_aa: CASSQNSPLHF

d_call: -
clone_size: -
j_call: TRBJ2-3
v_call: TRBV7-2
cdr3_nt: TGTGCCAGCAGCGCCTACCATTTAGCGGCTACGCAGTATTTT
cdr3_aa: CASSAYHLAATQYF

d_call: TRBD1
clone_size: few
j_call: TRBJ1-2
v_call: TRBV7-2
cdr3_nt: TGTGCCAGCAGCCCGAACAGGGGGCTTGGCTATGGCTACACCTTC
cdr3_aa: CASSPNRGLGYGYTF

d_call: TRBD1
clone_size: -
j_call: TRBJ2-1
v_call: TRBV9
cdr3_nt: TGTGCCAGCAGCGTAGGTAAGGGGGCGAGCTCCTACAATGAGCAGTTCTTC
cdr3_aa: CASSVGKGASSYNEQFF

d_call: -
clone_size: -
j_call: TRBJ1-5
v_call: TRBV2
cdr3_nt: TGTGCCAGCAGTGGGACGGGAAATAGCAATCAGCCCCAGCATTTT
cdr3_aa: CASSGTGNSNQPQHF

d_call: -
clone_size: -
j_call: TRBJ1-5
v_call: TRBV7-3
cdr3_nt: TGTGCCAGCAGCTCGAGGGAGGGTCAGCCCCAGCATTTT
cdr3_aa: CASSSREGQPQHF

d_call: -
clone_size: -
j_call: TRBJ1-4
v_call: TRBV18
cdr3_nt: TGTGCCAGCTCACCGATGGCTACGTCTCGGGGGACTAATGAAAAACTGTTTTTT
cdr3_aa: CASSPMATSRGTNEKLFF

d_call: -
clone_size: -
j_call: TRBJ2-4
v_call: TRBV30
cdr3_nt: TGTGCCTGGAGTGTTTCGGGTTCTAAAAACATTCAGTACTTC
cdr3_aa: CAWSVSGSKNIQYF

d_call: TRBD1
clone_size: once
j_call: TRBJ1-5
v_call: TRBV5-1
cdr3_nt: TGCGCCAGCAGCCAGGGACAGGGGGATCAGCCCCAGCATTTT
cdr3_aa: CASSQGQGDQPQHF

d_call: -
clone_size: -
j_call: TRBJ2-4
v_call: TRBV9
cdr3_nt: TGTGCCAGCAGCGCGACGGGTTCTTTTATAAACATTCAGTACTTC
cdr3_aa: CASSATGSFINIQYF

d_call: -
clone_size: -
j_call: TRBJ1-5
v_call: TRBV19
cdr3_nt: TGTGCCAGTAGTATAGAGGGACTGAGCAATCAGCCCCAGCATTTT
cdr3_aa: CASSIEGLSNQPQHF

d_call: -
clone_size: -
j_call: TRBJ2-1
v_call: TRBV3-1/TRBV3-2
cdr3_nt: TGTGCCAGCAGCCAAGGATGGCGGGGGCCAAACAATGAGCAGTTCTTC
cdr3_aa: CASSQGWRGPNNEQFF

d_call: TRBD1
clone_size: -
j_call: TRBJ1-6
v_call: TRBV7-9
cdr3_nt: TGTGCCAGCAGCTCACAGGGGGCGAACCCACCCCTCCACTTT
cdr3_aa: CASSSQGANPPLHF

d_call: TRBD1
clone_size: once
j_call: TRBJ2-1
v_call: TRBV6-5
cdr3_nt: TGTGCCAGCCGAGGACAGGGGAACAATGAGCAGTTCTTC
cdr3_aa: CASRGQGNNEQFF

d_call: TRBD2
clone_size: few
j_call: TRBJ2-1
v_call: TRBV3-1/TRBV3-2
cdr3_nt: TGTGCCAGCAGCCAACGGGAGGCTTCCTACAATGAGCAGTTCTTC
cdr3_aa: CASSQREASYNEQFF